A single sample gave rise to the 30 T cell receptor beta chains below, sequenced in a study of blood T cell repertoires in COVID-19. Only in-frame clones appear in the TCRdb table, and some are missing; sequencing was by immunoSEQ multiplex PCR. The data contain about 260,000 clones, around nine tenths of them singletons. Sequenced input: peripheral blood. Receptor source: a man between 35 and 55 years old with active or convalescent COVID-19.

The rearrangement joins TRBV6-5 to TRBJ1-1; 9 bases align to TRBD1. The CDR3 is 13 amino acids. CDR1 MNHEY and CDR2 SVGAGI come from the germline V gene. The ends lost 10 bases at V and 4 bases at J; junction bases unmatched: 7. The CDR3 sequence: CATVPGQGTEAFF. CDR3 bases: TGTGCCACCGTTCCGGGACAGGGCACTGAAGCTTTCTTT.

V is TRBV27 and J is TRBJ1-5, with D perhaps matching TRBD1 (6 bases). With 6 bases removed from V and 7 bases from J, the gap between germline ends came to 13 bases. This CDR3 contains 13 residues. Germline lookup yields CDR1 MNHEY and CDR2 SMNVEV (reference sequence). The CDR3: CASRSTGKQPQHF. DNA for the CDR3: TGTGCCAGCAGGTCTACAGGGAAACAGCCCCAGCATTTT.

The sample holds one count of this clone. This chain joins TRBV19 and TRBJ1-1, with D unclear. The V end was cut by 6 bases, the J end by 4 bases, with 18 bases between. Germline CDR1 reads LNHDA; CDR2 reads SQIVND (reference sequence). The CDR3 totals 15 residues. CDR3 region: CASRRTAEAGTEAFF. CDR3 nucleotides: TGTGCCAGTAGGAGGACGGCGGAGGCGGGCACTGAAGCTTTCTTT.

V is TRBV5-1 and J is TRBJ1-1; 8 bases match TRBD1. The length of the CDR3 is 16 residues. The germline V gene has CDR1 SGHRS and CDR2 YFSETQ. V trimming: 4 bases; J trimming: 2 bases; junction bases outside the gene matches: 10. CDR3 amino acids: CASSKRQGSGNTEAFF. CDR3 sequence (DNA): TGCGCCAGCAGCAAACGACAGGGGTCTGGAAACACTGAAGCTTTCTTT.

The rearrangement uses TRBV19 and TRBJ1-2, with a weak D call TRBD1 (5 bases). V shed 6 bases and J shed 3 bases, with 14 bases lying between them. CDR1 is LNHDA and CDR2 is SQIVND in the germline V gene (reference sequence). The CDR3 has 14 amino acids. CDR3 bases: TGTGCCAGTAGGCCGGAGGGGCTAGACTATGGCTACACCTTC. Amino acid sequence: CASRPEGLDYGYTF.

This clone came up a few times. The rearrangement uses TRBV5-1 and TRBJ1-5; possibly TRBD1 for D (5 bases). CDR1 and CDR2 (germline): SGHRS, YFSETQ. The CDR3 totals 15 residues. The V gene lost 1 base and the J gene lost 0 bases, with 8 bases spanning the gap. Here the CDR3 DNA reads TGCGCCAGCAGCTTGACGGGGGATAGCAATCAGCCCCAGCATTTT. The encoded protein is CASSLTGDSNQPQHF. The full variable domain, with the rest looked up from reference TRBV5-1 and TRBJ1-5, is KAGVTQTPRYLIKTRGQQVTLSCSPISGHRSVSWYQQTPGQGLQFLFEYFSETQRNKGNFPGRFSGRQFSNSRSEMNVSTLELGDSALYLCASSLTGDSNQPQHFGDGTRLSIL.

The rearrangement joins TRBV10-3 to TRBJ1-1; D uncertain. This CDR3 is built from 13 residues. Per germline, CDR1 ENHRY and CDR2 SYGVKD. V was cut by 0 bases and J by 5 bases, with 7 bases left in between. In nucleotides, the CDR3 is TGTGCCATCAGTGAGTCCGGAGGGACTGAAGCTTTCTTT. Translated, it gives CAISESGGTEAFF.

This chain links TRBV7-9 with TRBJ1-2; 7 bases line up with TRBD1. The CDR3 totals 14 residues. Germline values: CDR1 SEHNR, CDR2 FQNEAQ (reference sequence). The ends lost 4 bases at V and 8 bases at J; junction bases unmatched: 10. CDR3 nucleotide sequence: TGTGCCAGCAGCTCCGGGACAGTTGTTGGCGGCTACACCTTC. Amino acids: CASSSGTVVGGYTF.

This chain links TRBV19 with TRBJ2-7; a possible D gene is TRBD2 (7 bases). V was trimmed by 3 bases and J by 4 bases, leaving 16 bases between them. CDR3 length: 15 amino acids. Germline lookup yields CDR1 LNHDA and CDR2 SQIVND (reference sequence). CDR3 loop: CASSIGGGANYEQYF. CDR3 sequence (DNA): TGTGCCAGTAGTATTGGAGGGGGGGCCAATTACGAGCAGTACTTC.

The rearrangement uses TRBV2 and TRBJ2-2, with TRBD2 as a possible D gene (5 bases). Germline CDR1 SNHLY, CDR2 FYNNEI. Trimming stripped 4 bases from V and 7 bases from J, with 13 bases between. The CDR3 runs to 14 residues. The CDR3 region has the DNA TGTGCCAGCAGTGTTCGGGGATTGGGCGGGGAGCTGTTTTTT. Its translation: CASSVRGLGGELFF.

The chain has TRBV6-5 and TRBJ2-1; 9 bases are shared with TRBD1. Unmatched junction bases numbered 5, after V lost 6 bases and J lost 2 bases. This CDR3 is 15 amino acids long. Looked up from germline, CDR1 is MNHEY and CDR2 is SVGAGI. CDR3 in amino acids: CASRQGQGTYNEQFF. CDR3 bases: TGTGCCAGCAGACAGGGACAGGGCACCTACAATGAGCAGTTCTTC.

The rearrangement uses TRBV23-1 and TRBJ2-7, with a weak D call TRBD2 (6 bases). TRBV23-1 is given ORF status, its function remaining uncertain. V was clipped by 2 bases and J by 7 bases, with 15 bases between them. CDR3 length: 14 residues. CDR3 loop: CASSQKAEEGEQYF. CDR3 nucleotide sequence: TGCGCCAGCAGTCAAAAGGCGGAGGAGGGGGAGCAGTACTTC.

The chain carries TRBV7-3 and TRBJ2-3, with 8 bases that match TRBD1. CDR3 length equals 16 residues. J was trimmed by 5 bases and V by 5 bases; bases with no gene match: 12. Germline assignment: CDR1 SGHTA and CDR2 FQGTGA. CDR3 sequence: CASSPTGVGTGDTQYF. CDR3 bases: TGTGCCAGCAGCCCGACAGGGGTCGGAACGGGAGATACGCAGTATTTT. Supplemented by reference TRBV7-3 and TRBJ2-3, the full variable domain reads GAGVSQTPSNKVTEKGKYVELRCDPISGHTALYWYRQSLGQGPEFLIYFQGTGAADDSGLPNDRFFAVRPEGSVSTLKIQRTERGDSAVYLCASSPTGVGTGDTQYFGPGTRLTVL.

This sequence joins TRBV7-9 and TRBJ2-1; possibly TRBD1 for D (7 bases). CDR3 length: 14 amino acids. CDR1 and CDR2 from the germline V gene are SEHNR and FQNEAQ (reference sequence). The germline V and J ends were trimmed by 5 bases and 4 bases, with 12 bases remaining between them. The CDR3 spells CASSPSGGYNEQFF. The CDR3 DNA reads TGTGCCAGCAGCCCATCAGGGGGGTACAATGAGCAGTTCTTC.

The rearrangement links TRBV18 to TRBJ1-1; D might be TRBD1 (6 bases). Germline V lookup: CDR1 KGHSH, CDR2 LQKENI. This CDR3 comprises 14 residues. V lost 3 bases to trimming and J lost 8 bases, with 16 bases between them. Here the CDR3 DNA reads TGTGCCAGCTCACCCCCTCAAACCGGGACAGAAGCTTTCTTT. This translates into CASSPPQTGTEAFF.

The rearrangement uses TRBV3-1 (or the pseudogene TRBV3-2) and TRBJ1-2; maybe TRBD1 (5 bases). There are 15 residues in the CDR3. V lost 1 base and J 4 bases, leaving 13 bases between the germline ends. The germline V gene has CDR1 LGHDT and CDR2 YNNKEL (reference sequence). This CDR3 is CASSQGFRASYGYTF. The CDR3 bases are TGTGCCAGCAGCCAAGGGTTCAGGGCCTCCTATGGCTACACCTTC.

The rearrangement links TRBV3-1 (or the pseudogene TRBV3-2) to TRBJ1-5; D is unresolved. The V end was cut by 3 bases, the J end by 7 bases, with 13 bases between. The germline gives CDR1 LGHDT, CDR2 YNNKEL (reference sequence). The CDR3 is made up of 14 amino acids. CDR3 loop: CASSHRRGEQPQHF. The CDR3 nucleotides are TGTGCCAGCAGCCATCGCCGGGGAGAGCAGCCCCAGCATTTT.

The V call is TRBV7-9, the J call TRBJ2-1, with D perhaps matching TRBD1 (5 bases). Germline assignment: CDR1 SEHNR and CDR2 FQNEAQ (reference sequence). V lost 5 bases to trimming and J lost 0 bases, with 11 bases between them. This CDR3 comprises 15 residues. The CDR3 sequence: CASSLQGFSYNEQFF. Here the CDR3 DNA reads TGTGCCAGCAGCCTCCAGGGATTCTCCTACAATGAGCAGTTCTTC.

V gene TRBV5-8 combines with J gene TRBJ1-1; no definite D call. CDR3 size: 12 residues. The germline gives CDR1 SGHTS, CDR2 YDEGEE. Trimming removed 4 bases at V and 11 bases at J, with 15 bases between. The CDR3 loop is CASSPYIQVAFF. DNA for the CDR3: TGTGCCAGCAGCCCTTATATTCAGGTGGCTTTCTTT.

The V gene is TRBV9, the J gene TRBJ1-2, with D possibly being TRBD1 (5 bases). Trimming removed 4 bases from V and 4 bases from J, with 8 bases in between. This CDR3 is 12 amino acids long. In germline, CDR1 is SGDLS, CDR2 YYNGEE. The chain's CDR3 is CASSPGGYGYTF. As DNA, the CDR3 is TGTGCCAGCAGCCCCGGGGGCTATGGCTACACCTTC.

The rearrangement joins TRBV5-4 to TRBJ2-2; TRBD1 agrees at 7 bases. The CDR3 covers 13 residues. The trim removed 5 bases at V and 4 bases at J, leaving 2 bases unmatched. Germline CDR1 reads SGHNT; CDR2 reads YYREEE (reference sequence). The DNA of the CDR3 is TGTGCCAGCAGAGGGGGCCGCACCGGGGAGCTGTTTTTT. It yields the protein CASRGGRTGELFF.

This clone appeared many times. Additional DNA sequences in this sample encode the identical CDR3. The chain has TRBV27 and TRBJ2-2; 7 nucleotides match TRBD2. The germline CDR1 and CDR2 sequences are MNHEY and SMNVEV (reference sequence). J was trimmed by 8 bases and V by 6 bases; bases with no gene match: 12. The CDR3 is 15 amino acids. The CDR3 DNA reads as TGTGCCAGCAGGGCGACTAGCATGGGAGTGGGGGAGCTGTTTTTT. Residues: CASRATSMGVGELFF.

The V call is TRBV5-1, the J call TRBJ1-1; 10 nucleotides match TRBD1. V was pared by 0 bases and J by 3 bases, with 2 bases of the junction left unmatched. The germline gives CDR1 SGHRS, CDR2 YFSETQ. The CDR3 is 15 residues long. The CDR3 region is CASSLAGTGDTEAFF. The DNA for the CDR3 is TGCGCCAGCAGCTTGGCCGGGACAGGGGACACTGAAGCTTTCTTT.

This clone was observed once. This same CDR3 is encoded by further DNA sequences in the sample. This chain links TRBV18 with TRBJ2-7, with 8 nucleotides matching TRBD1. Per the germline V gene, CDR1 is KGHSH and CDR2 is LQKENI. Trimming took 2 bases from V and 4 from J; bases not matched to a gene: 4. This CDR3 spans 14 amino acids. Here the CDR3 reads CASSPGTGGYEQYF. Here the CDR3 DNA reads TGTGCCAGCTCACCAGGGACAGGAGGGTACGAGCAGTACTTC.

The V gene is TRBV5-1, the J gene TRBJ2-6; D not certain. The CDR3 covers 15 residues. The germline V and J ends were trimmed by 2 bases and 4 bases, with 10 bases remaining between them. CDR1 is SGHRS, CDR2 YFSETQ, per germline. CDR3 nucleotide sequence: TGCGCCAGCAGCTTAGACTCGGCGGGGGCCAACGTCCTGACTTTC. Translated: CASSLDSAGANVLTF.

DNA for the CDR3: TGTGCCAGCAGCTTTGAATGGGGGCTCAAGAGGACCCAGTACTTC. Translation gives CASSFEWGLKRTQYF. The chain employs TRBV11-2 and TRBJ2-5; tentative D call: TRBD1 (6 bases). V was cut by 3 bases and J by 7 bases, with 18 bases left in between. The CDR3 consists of 15 residues. CDR1 is SGHAT, CDR2 FQNNGV, per germline.

The rearrangement uses TRBV5-1 and TRBJ2-1; 8 positions agree with TRBD2. The CDR3 has 17 residues. Germline CDR1 is SGHRS and CDR2 is YFSETQ. V dropped 4 bases and J dropped 0; count of bases not matched to a gene: 9. CDR3 nucleotides: TGCGCCAGCAGCCGAGCGGGAGCCCTGAGCTCCTACAATGAGCAGTTCTTC. It yields the protein CASSRAGALSSYNEQFF.

The gene calls are TRBV4-2 and TRBJ1-2, with 7 bases that match TRBD1. The junction had 5 bases not matched to a gene; V was cut back by 0 bases and J by 7 bases. Germline CDR1 and CDR2: LGHNA and YNFKEQ. The CDR3 sequence is 14 residues long. In DNA form, the CDR3 reads TGTGCCAGCAGCCAAGAGAGCAGGGGGTCTGGCTACACCTTC. Residues: CASSQESRGSGYTF.

This clone is a singleton in its sample. V gene TRBV19 combines with J gene TRBJ1-2; 7 nucleotides align to TRBD1. The J segment lost 4 bases and the V segment lost 1 base, leaving 3 bases of the junction unmatched. The V gene's germline CDR1 is LNHDA and CDR2 SQIVND (reference sequence). The CDR3 is 14 residues long. The CDR3 protein is CASSIGGGLYGYTF. CDR3 sequence (DNA): TGTGCCAGTAGTATAGGAGGGGGCCTCTATGGCTACACCTTC.

This clone was recorded a few times. The genes are TRBV9 and TRBJ2-1; D might be TRBD1 (7 bases). V gave up 4 bases and J gave up 7 bases, with 24 bases separating them. The CDR3 is 17 amino acids. From germline, CDR1 is SGDLS and CDR2 YYNGEE. The CDR3 region is CASSIPQGGGRLNEQFF. CDR3 coding DNA: TGTGCCAGCAGCATCCCCCAGGGGGGCGGTAGATTAAATGAGCAGTTCTTC.